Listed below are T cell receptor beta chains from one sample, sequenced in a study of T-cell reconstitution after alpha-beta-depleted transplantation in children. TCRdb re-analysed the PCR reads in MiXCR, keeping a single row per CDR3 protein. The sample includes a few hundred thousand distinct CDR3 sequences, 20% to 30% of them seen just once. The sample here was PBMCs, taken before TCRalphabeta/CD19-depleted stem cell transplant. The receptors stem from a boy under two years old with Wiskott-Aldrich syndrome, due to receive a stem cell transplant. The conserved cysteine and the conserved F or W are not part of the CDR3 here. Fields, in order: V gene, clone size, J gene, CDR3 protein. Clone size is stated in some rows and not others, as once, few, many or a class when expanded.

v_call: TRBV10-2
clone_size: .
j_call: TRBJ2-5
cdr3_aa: ASTMGLAGAQY

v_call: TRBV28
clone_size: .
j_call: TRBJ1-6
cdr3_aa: ASSPRTGGSSPLH

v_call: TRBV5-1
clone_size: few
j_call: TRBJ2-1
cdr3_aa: ASSLNSPSYNEQF

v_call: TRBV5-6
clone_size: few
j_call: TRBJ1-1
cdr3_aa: ASSSTGQNTEAF

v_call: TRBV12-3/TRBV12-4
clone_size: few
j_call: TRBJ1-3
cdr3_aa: ASSFVTGRNTIY

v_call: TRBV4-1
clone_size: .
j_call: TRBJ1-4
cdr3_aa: ASSRVPAGEKLF

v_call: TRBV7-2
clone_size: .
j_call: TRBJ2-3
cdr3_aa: ASSLVLREDQY

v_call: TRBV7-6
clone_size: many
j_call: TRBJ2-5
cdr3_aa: ASSGTSGWETQY

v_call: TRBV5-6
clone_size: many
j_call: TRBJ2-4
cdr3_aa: ASSLGGPAKNIQY

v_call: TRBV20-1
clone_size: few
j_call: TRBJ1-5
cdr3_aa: SASRRGLGSNQPQH

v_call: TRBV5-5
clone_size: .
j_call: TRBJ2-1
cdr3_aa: ASSRTKGTDLYNEQF

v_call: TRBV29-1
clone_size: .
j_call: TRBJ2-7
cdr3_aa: SVGPGIYEQY

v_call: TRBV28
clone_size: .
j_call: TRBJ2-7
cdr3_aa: ASSLDQGITYEQY

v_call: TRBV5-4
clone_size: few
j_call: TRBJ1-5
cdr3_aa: ASSSPWGNRDRGLPEPQH

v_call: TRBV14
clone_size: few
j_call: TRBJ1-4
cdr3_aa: ASSQAEKLF

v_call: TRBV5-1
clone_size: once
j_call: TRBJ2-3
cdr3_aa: ASRAMDSRITDTQY

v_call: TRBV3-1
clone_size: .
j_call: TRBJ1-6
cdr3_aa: ASSQTGGSPLH

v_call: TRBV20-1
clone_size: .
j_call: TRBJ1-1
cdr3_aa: SARVSRGATEAF

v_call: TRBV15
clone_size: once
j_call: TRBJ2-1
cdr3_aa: ATSREVAPDNEQF

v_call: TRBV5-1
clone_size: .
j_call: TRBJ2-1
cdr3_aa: ASSFYRIFSGSSSYNEQF

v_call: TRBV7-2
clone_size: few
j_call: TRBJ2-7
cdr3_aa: ASSPPTSPNEQY

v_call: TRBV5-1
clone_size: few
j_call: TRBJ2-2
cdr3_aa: ASSLIRGDTGELF

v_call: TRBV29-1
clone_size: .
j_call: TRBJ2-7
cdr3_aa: SARGTGEMNEQY

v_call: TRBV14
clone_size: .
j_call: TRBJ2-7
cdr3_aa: ASSLLLAGGPHEQY

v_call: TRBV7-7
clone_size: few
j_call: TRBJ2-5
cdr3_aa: ASSKQGAETQY

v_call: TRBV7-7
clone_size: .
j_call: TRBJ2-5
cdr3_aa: ASSPGATQY

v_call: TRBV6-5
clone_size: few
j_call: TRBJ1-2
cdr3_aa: ASSYGQPFYGYT

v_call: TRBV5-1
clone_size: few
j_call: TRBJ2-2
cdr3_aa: ASSWGLALSNTGELF

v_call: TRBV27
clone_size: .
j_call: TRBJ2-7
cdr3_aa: ASSPSGTGGKEQY

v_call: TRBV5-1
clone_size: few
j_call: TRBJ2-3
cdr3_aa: ASSLDSASTDTQY

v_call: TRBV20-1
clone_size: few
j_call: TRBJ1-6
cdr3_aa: SARMGGVYSPLH

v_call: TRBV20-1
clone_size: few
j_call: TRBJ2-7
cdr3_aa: SARDGSTLRNEQY

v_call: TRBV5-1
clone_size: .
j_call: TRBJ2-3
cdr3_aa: ASRTDRGTDTQY

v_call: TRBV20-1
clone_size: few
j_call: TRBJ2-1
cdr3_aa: SAKGDLYNEQF

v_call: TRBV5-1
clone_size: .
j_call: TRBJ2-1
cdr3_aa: ASSSTLAREQF

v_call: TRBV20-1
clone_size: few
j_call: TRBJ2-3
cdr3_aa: SASGGGSSLTDTQY

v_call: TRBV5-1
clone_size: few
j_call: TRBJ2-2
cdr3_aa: ASQGDSNTGELF

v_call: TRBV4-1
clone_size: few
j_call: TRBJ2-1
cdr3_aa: ASSQGRGPQWNEQF

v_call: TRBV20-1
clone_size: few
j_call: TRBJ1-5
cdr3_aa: SARETTSNQPQH

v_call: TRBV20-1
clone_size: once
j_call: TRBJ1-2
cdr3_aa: SANEGYT

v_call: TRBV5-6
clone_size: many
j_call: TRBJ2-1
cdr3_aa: ASSLGWERSGTYNEQF

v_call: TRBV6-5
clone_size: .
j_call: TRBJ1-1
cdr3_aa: ASSYPGGVNTEAF

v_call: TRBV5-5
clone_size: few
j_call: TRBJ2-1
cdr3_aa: ASSMHRQTSSYNEQF

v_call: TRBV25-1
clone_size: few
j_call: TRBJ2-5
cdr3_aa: ASLTRERTGKETQY

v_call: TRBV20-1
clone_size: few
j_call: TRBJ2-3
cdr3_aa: SARRAGGRITDTQY

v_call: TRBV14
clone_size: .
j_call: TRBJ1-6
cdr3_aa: ASSQFPNSPLH

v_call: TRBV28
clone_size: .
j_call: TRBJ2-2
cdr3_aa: ASRAGVTGELF

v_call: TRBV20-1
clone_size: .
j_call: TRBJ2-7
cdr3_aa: SAPDDSYEQY